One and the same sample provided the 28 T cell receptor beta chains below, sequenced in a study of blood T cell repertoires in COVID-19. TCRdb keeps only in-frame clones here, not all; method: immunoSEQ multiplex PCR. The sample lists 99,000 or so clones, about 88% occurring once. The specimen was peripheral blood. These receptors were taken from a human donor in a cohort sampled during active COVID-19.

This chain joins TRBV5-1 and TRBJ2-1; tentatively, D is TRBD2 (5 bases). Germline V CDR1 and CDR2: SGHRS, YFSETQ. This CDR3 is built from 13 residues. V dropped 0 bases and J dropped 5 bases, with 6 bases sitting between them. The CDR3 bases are TGCGCCAGCAGCTTGGGGCGGGACAATGAGCAGTTCTTC. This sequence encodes CASSLGRDNEQFF.

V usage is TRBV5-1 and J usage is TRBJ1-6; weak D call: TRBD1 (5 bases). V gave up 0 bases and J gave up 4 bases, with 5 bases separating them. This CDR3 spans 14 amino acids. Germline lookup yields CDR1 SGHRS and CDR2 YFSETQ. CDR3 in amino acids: CASSLGQYNSPLHF. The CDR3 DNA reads TGCGCCAGCAGCTTGGGACAGTATAATTCACCCCTCCACTTT.

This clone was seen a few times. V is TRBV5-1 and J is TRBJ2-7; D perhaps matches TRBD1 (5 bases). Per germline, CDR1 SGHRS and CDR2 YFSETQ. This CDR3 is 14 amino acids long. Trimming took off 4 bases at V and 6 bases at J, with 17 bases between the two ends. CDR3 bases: TGCGCCAGCAGCAGGGGATCCGGCCCACTCGAGCAGTACTTC. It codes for CASSRGSGPLEQYF. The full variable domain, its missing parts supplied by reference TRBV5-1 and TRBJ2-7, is KAGVTQTPRYLIKTRGQQVTLSCSPISGHRSVSWYQQTPGQGLQFLFEYFSETQRNKGNFPGRFSGRQFSNSRSEMNVSTLELGDSALYLCASSRGSGPLEQYFGPGTRLTVT.

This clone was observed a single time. As DNA, the CDR3 is TGCGCCAGCAGCTATGGGACAGTCCTCTCGGACGGCGAAGCTTTCTTT. Amino acids: CASSYGTVLSDGEAFF. The chain recombines TRBV5-1 with TRBJ1-1; TRBD1 matches at 7 bases. This CDR3 is 16 amino acids long. Germline V gives CDR1 SGHRS, CDR2 YFSETQ. The V segment lost 3 bases and the J segment 8 bases; nucleotides outside the gene matches: 16.

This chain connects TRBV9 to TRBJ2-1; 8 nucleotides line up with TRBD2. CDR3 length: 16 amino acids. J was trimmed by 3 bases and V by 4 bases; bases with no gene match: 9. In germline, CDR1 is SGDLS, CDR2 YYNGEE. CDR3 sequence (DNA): TGTGCCAGCAGCTTCTCAATTAGCGGGAACTACAATGAGCAGTTCTTC. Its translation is CASSFSISGNYNEQFF.

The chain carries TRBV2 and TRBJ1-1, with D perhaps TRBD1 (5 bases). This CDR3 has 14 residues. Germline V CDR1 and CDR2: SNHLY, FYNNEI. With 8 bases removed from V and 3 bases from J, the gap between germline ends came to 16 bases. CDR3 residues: CASLMGGRDTEAFF. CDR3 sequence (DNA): TGTGCCAGCTTGATGGGGGGTAGGGACACTGAAGCTTTCTTT.

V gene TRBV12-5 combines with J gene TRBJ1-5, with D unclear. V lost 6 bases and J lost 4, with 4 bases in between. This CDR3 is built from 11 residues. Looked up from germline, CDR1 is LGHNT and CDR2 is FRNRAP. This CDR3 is CASGPNQPQHF. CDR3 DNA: TGTGCTAGTGGCCCAAATCAGCCCCAGCATTTT.

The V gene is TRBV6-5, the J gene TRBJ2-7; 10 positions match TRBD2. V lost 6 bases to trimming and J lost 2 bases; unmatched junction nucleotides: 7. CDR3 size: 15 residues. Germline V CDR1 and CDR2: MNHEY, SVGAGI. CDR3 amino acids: CASSWASGSPYEQYF. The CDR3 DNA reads TGTGCCAGCAGCTGGGCTAGCGGGAGCCCCTACGAGCAGTACTTC.

For the CDR3, the DNA is TGTGCCACCAGTGAACCCGGACTAGCTACTGAGCAGTTCTTC. Its translation: CATSEPGLATEQFF. The chain carries TRBV24-1 and TRBJ2-1; 8 bases fit TRBD2. The V segment lost 4 bases and the J segment 9 bases; nucleotides outside the gene matches: 7. Germline values: CDR1 KGHDR, CDR2 SFDVKD. This CDR3 has 14 residues.

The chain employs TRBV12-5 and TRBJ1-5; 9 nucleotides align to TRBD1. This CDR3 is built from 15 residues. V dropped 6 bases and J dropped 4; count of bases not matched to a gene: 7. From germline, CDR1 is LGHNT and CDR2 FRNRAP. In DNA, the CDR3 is TGTGCTAGTGGCTTTGGGACAGGGCATAATCAGCCCCAGCATTTT. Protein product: CASGFGTGHNQPQHF.

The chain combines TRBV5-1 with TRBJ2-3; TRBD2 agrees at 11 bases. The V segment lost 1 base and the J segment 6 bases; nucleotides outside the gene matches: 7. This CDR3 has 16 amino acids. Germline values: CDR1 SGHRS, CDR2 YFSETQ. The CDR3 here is CASSLRLAGMVDTQYF. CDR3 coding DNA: TGCGCCAGCAGCTTGCGACTAGCGGGGATGGTTGATACGCAGTATTTT.

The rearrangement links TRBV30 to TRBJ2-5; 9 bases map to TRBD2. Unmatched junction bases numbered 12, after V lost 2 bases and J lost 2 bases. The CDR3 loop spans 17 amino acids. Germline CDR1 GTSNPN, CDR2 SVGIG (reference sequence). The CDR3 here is CAWSRGSGGFRQETQYF. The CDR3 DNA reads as TGTGCCTGGAGTCGGGGTAGCGGGGGATTTAGGCAAGAGACCCAGTACTTC. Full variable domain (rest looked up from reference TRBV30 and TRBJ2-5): SQTIHQWPATLVQPVGSPLSLECTVEGTSNPNLYWYRQAAGRGLQLLFYSVGIGQISSEVPQNLSASRPQDRQFILSSKKLLLSDSGFYLCAWSRGSGGFRQETQYFGPGTRLLVL.

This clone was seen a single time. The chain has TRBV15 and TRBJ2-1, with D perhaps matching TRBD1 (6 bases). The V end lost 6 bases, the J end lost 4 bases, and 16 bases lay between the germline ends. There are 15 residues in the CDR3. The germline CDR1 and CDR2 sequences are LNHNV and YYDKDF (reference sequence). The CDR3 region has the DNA TGTGCCACCAGTAGCAGGGGAAACCCTTACAATGAGCAGTTCTTC. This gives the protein CATSSRGNPYNEQFF.

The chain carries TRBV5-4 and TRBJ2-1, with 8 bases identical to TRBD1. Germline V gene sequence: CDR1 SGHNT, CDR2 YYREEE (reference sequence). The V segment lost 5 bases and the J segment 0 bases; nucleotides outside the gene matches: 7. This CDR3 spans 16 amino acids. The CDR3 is CASRPRTGSSYNEQFF. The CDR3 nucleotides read TGTGCCAGCAGACCCAGGACAGGGAGCTCCTACAATGAGCAGTTCTTC.

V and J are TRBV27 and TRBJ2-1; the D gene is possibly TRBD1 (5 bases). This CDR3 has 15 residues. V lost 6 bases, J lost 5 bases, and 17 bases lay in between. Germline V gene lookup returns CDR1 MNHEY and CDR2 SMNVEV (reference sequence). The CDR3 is CASRARANQNNEQFF. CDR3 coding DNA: TGTGCCAGCAGGGCCAGGGCCAACCAAAACAATGAGCAGTTCTTC.

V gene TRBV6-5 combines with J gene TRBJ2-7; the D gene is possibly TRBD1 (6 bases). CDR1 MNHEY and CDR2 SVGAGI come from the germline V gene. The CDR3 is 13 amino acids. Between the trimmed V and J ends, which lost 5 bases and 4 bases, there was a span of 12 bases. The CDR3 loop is CASSPGTRYEQYF. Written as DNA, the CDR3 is TGTGCCAGCAGTCCCGGGACAAGGTACGAGCAGTACTTC.

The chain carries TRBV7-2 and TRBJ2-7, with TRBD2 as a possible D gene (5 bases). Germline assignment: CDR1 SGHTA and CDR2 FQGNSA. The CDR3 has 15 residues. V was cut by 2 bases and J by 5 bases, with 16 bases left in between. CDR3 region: CASSLSVGKRDEQYF. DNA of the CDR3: TGTGCCAGCAGCTTATCAGTCGGGAAAAGGGACGAGCAGTACTTC. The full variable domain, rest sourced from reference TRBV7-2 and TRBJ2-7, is GAGVSQSPSNKVTEKGKDVELRCDPISGHTALYWYRQSLGQGLEFLIYFQGNSAPDKSGLPSDRFSAERTGGSVSTLTIQRTQQEDSAVYLCASSLSVGKRDEQYFGPGTRLTVT.

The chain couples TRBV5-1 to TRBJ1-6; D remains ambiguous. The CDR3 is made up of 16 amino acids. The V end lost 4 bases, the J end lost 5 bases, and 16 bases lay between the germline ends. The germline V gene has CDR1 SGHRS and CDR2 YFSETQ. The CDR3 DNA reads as TGCGCCAGCAGCCTACTCGTTTCAACTGATAATTCACCCCTCCACTTT. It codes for CASSLLVSTDNSPLHF. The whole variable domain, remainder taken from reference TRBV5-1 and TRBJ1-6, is KAGVTQTPRYLIKTRGQQVTLSCSPISGHRSVSWYQQTPGQGLQFLFEYFSETQRNKGNFPGRFSGRQFSNSRSEMNVSTLELGDSALYLCASSLLVSTDNSPLHFGNGTRLTVT.

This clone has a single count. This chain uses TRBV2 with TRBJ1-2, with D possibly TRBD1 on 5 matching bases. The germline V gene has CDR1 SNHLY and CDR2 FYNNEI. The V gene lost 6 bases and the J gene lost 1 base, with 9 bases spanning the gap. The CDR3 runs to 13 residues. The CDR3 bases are TGTGCCAGCAGCATAGACAGTAACTATGGCTACACCTTC. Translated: CASSIDSNYGYTF.

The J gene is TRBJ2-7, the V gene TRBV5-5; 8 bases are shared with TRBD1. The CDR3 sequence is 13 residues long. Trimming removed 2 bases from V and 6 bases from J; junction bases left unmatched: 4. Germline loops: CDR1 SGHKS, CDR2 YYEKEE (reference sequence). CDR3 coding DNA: TGTGCCAGCAGCTTAACAGGGGGGTCCGAGCAGTACTTC. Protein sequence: CASSLTGGSEQYF.

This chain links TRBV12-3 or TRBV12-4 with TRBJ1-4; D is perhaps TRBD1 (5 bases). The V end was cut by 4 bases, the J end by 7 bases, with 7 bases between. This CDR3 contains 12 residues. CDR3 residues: CASSYTGEKLFF. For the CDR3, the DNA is TGTGCCAGCAGTTATACAGGTGAAAAACTGTTTTTT.

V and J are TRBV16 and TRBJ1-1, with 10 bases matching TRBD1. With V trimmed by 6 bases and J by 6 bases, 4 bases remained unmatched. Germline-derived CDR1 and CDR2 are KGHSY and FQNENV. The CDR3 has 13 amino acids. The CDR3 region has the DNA TGTGCCAGCAGAAACGGACAGGGGGCTGAAGCTTTCTTT. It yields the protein CASRNGQGAEAFF.

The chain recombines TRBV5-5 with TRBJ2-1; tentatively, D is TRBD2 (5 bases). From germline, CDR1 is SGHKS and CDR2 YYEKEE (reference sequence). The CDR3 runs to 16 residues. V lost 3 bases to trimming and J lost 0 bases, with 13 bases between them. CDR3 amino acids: CASSYSGVSSYNEQFF. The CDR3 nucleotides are TGTGCCAGCAGCTATTCCGGGGTAAGCTCCTACAATGAGCAGTTCTTC.

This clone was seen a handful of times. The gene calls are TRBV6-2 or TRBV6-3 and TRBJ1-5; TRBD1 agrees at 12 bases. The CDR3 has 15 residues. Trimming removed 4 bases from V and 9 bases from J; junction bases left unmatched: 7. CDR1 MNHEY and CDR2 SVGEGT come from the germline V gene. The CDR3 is CASSLRDRGRRPQHF. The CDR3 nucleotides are TGTGCCAGCAGTTTACGGGACAGGGGGCGAAGGCCCCAGCATTTT.

The CDR3 sequence: CASSPRGWNQPQHF. CDR3 nucleotide sequence: TGTGCCAGCAGTCCCAGGGGTTGGAATCAGCCCCAGCATTTT. This chain connects TRBV6-6 to TRBJ1-5; D is perhaps TRBD1 (6 bases). Trimming shortened V by 5 bases and J by 4 bases, and 12 bases separated the two germline ends. Germline V gene data show CDR1 as MNHNY and CDR2 as SVGAGI (reference sequence). This CDR3 comprises 14 residues.

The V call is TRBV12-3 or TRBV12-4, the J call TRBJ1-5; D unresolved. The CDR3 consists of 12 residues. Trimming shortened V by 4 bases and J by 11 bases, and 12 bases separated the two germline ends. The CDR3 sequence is CASSYNEVAQHF. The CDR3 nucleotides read TGTGCCAGCAGTTATAACGAGGTAGCCCAGCATTTT.

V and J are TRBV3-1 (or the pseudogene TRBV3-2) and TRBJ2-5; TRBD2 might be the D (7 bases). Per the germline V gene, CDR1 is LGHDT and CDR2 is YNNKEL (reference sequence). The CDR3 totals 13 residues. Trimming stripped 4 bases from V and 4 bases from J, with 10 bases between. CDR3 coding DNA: TGTGCCAGCAGCCTGGGGGGGCGAGAGACCCAGTACTTC. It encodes CASSLGGRETQYF.

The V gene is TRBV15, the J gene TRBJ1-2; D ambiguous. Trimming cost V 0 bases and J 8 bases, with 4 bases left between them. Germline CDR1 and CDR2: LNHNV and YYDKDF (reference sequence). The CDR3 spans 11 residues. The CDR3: CATSRDRGYTF. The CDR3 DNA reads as TGTGCCACCAGCAGAGACCGGGGCTACACCTTC.